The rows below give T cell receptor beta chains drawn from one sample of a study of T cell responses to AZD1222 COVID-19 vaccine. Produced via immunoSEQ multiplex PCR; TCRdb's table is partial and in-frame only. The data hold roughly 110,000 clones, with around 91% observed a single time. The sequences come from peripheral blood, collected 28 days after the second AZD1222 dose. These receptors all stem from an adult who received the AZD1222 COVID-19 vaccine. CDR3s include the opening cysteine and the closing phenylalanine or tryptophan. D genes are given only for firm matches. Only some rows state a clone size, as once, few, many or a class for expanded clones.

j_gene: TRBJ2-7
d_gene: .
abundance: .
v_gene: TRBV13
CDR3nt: TGTGCCAGCAGCATCGGACGATCCTACGAGCAGTACTTC
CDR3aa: CASSIGRSYEQYF

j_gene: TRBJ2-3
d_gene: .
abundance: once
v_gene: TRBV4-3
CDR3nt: TGCGCCAGCAGTTTGCTAGGCGTAGATACGCAGTATTTT
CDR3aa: CASSLLGVDTQYF

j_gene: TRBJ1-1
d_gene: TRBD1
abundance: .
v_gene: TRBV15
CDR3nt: TGTGCCACCAGCAGAGATAGAAGGGACAGTCCTGAAGCTTTCTTT
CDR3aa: CATSRDRRDSPEAFF

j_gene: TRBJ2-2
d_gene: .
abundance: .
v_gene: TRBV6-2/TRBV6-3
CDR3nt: TGTGCCAGCAGTTCGTCGTACACCGGGGAGCTGTTTTTT
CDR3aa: CASSSSYTGELFF

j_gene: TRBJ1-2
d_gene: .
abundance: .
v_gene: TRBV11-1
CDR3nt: TGTGCCAGCAGCTTGGACAATACCCATGGCTACACCTTC
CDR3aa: CASSLDNTHGYTF

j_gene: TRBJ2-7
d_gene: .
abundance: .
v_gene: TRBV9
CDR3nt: TGTGCCAGCAGCTCCGGACCGGGTACCTACGAGCAGTACTTC
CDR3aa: CASSSGPGTYEQYF

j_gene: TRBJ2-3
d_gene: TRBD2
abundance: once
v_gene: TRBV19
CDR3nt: TGTGCCACCCGACTAGCGGGGGCGGGGGATACGCAGTATTTT
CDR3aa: CATRLAGAGDTQYF

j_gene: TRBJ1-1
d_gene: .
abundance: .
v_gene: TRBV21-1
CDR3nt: TGTGCCAGCAGCAAAGCGTACAGGGGGGCGAACACTGAAGCTTTCTTT
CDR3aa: CASSKAYRGANTEAFF

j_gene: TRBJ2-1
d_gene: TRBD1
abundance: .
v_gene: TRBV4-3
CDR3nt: TGCGCCAGCAGCCAAGAACAGGGGCGCCGCAATGAGCAGTTCTTC
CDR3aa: CASSQEQGRRNEQFF

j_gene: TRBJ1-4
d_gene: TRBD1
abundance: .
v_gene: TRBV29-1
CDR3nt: TGCAGCGTGAGACAGGGCGGGGGTACTAATGAAAAACTGTTTTTT
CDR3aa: CSVRQGGGTNEKLFF

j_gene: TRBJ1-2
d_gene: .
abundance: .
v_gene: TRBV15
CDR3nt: TGTGCCACCAGCAGAGGGGGCGGGGGCTATGGCTACACCTTC
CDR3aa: CATSRGGGGYGYTF

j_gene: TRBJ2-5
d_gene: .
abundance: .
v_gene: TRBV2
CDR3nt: TGTGCCAGCACGGGACAAGGGGGACAAGAGACCCAGTACTTC
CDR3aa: CASTGQGGQETQYF

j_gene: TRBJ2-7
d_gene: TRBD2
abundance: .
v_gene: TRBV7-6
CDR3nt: TGTGCCAGCAGCTTGGTTAGCGGGGGGACTCCCTACGATGGGCAGTACTTC
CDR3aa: CASSLVSGGTPYDGQYF

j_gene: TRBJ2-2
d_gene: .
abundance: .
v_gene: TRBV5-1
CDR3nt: TGCGCCAGCAGCTTGGCCACGGGGGACACCGGGGAGCTGTTTTTT
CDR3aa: CASSLATGDTGELFF

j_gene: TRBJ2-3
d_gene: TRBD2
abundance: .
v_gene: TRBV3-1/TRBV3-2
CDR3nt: TGTGCCAGCAGCCCCGGGGGGGCCGGATATACGCAGTATTTT
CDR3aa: CASSPGGAGYTQYF

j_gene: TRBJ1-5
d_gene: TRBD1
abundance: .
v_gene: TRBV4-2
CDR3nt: TGTGCCAGCAGCCAAGACCTACAGGGGAATCAGCCCCAGCATTTT
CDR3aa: CASSQDLQGNQPQHF

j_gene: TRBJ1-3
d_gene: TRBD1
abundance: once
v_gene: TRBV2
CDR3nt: TGTGCCAGCATACAGGGGGCGGGTGGCTCCATATATTTT
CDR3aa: CASIQGAGGSIYF

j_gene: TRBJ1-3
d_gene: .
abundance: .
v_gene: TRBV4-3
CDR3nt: TGCGCCAGCAGCCCAACAACAAACTCTGGAAACACCATATATTTT
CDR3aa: CASSPTTNSGNTIYF

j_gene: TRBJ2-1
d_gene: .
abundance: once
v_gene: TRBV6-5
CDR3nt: TGTGCCAGCAGTTACGGGGACGCCGGGGATGAGCAGTTCTTC
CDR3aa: CASSYGDAGDEQFF

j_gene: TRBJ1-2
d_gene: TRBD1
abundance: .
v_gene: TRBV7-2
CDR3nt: TGTGCCAGCAGCTCCGCGGGGACAGATTATGGCTACACCTTC
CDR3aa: CASSSAGTDYGYTF

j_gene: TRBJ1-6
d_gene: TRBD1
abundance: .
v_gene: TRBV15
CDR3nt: TGTGCCACCAGCAGGGGACAGCTTAATTCACCCCTCCACTTT
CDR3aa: CATSRGQLNSPLHF

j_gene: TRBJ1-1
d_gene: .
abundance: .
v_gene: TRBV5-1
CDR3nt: TGCGCCAGCAGCTGGACAGCGGCCAACACTGAAGCTTTCTTT
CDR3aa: CASSWTAANTEAFF

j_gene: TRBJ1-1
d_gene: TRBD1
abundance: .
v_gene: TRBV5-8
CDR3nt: TGTGCCAGCACCATGACAGGGGGGAACACTGAAGCTTTCTTT
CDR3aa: CASTMTGGNTEAFF